The entry that follows covers one TCR beta chain sequence. As to treatment: around 19 received Ad26.COV2.S at low or high dose, single or two shots; roughly five received placebo; per-sample allocation not given. It was on day 63 after the first vaccine or placebo injection that samples were taken. The data derive from a study of Ad26.COV2.S vaccination and SARS-CoV-2 variants. Turning to the study itself: In the study, Ad26.COV2.S was injected intramuscularly once, or twice 56 days apart.

Some clones are missing from TCRdb's copy, which holds only in-frame ones; the method was immunoSEQ multiplex PCR. The sample has 200,000 to 250,000 clones, roughly 90% seen once. Between the trimmed V and J ends, which lost 1 base and 3 bases, there was a span of 12 bases. CDR3 size: 15 residues. Germline CDR1 is LGHNA and CDR2 is YNFKEQ. This clonotype originated in a person between 18 and 60 years old who received the Ad26.COV2.S COVID-19 vaccine or a placebo. Material: peripheral blood, obtained in a trial of Ad26.COV2.S vaccine versus placebo. This chain connects TRBV4-2 to TRBJ1-1; D is unclear. The CDR3 region is CASSQVAGGDTEAFF. DNA of the CDR3: TGTGCCAGCAGCCAAGTGGCGGGTGGGGACACTGAAGCTTTCTTT.